This paragraph reports one TCR beta chain. Its antigen remains unidentified. No much larger clone exists at a distance of one base, and base qualities are not known. The sample originates from a study of blood T cell repertoires in COVID-19 (dated by TCRdb to 2020 to 2022). For the wider study: Collaborator samples came from the United States, Italy and Spain and covered acute and convalescent phases of COVID-19. The prospective study material was composed of cDNA or gDNA derived from T cells, B-cell-depleted T cells, or PBMCs. Deeply sampled blood TCRbeta repertoires from subjects exposed to, actively infected with, or recovered from COVID-19 were included in the dataset. The repertoires were released in a freely available public database meant as a resource for research on the immune response to SARS-CoV-2. Samples came from the ongoing ImmuneRACE study (first 160 participants) plus 1,254 subjects from 6 global collaborators. Sample metadata almost always included a de-identified subject ID, COVID-19 status, age in years and sex. Where HLA class I and class II types were available, the types were taken from metadata supplied by the sample provider, not from assay-based typing.

TCRbeta CDR3 regions were amplified from genomic DNA using the immunoSEQ Assay, a bias-controlled multiplex PCR. The authors' analysis ran thus. The number of nucleated cells in each sample was estimated by amplification of reference gene primers within the assay. To quantify the absolute abundance of each unique TCRbeta CDR3 rearrangement, sequence reads were collapsed and filtered. For each sample, productive Simpson clonality was calculated as the square root of Simpson's diversity index over productive rearrangements. TCRdb limited this immuneACCESS table to in-frame rearrangements with V and J called. A share of clones is missing; checked studies link under half to unresolved V genes, and the rest is unexplained. Clone size and the V and J calls come from that table; the DNA yielded D and trimming. The sample includes fewer than 85,000 clones, with approximately 90% observed a single time. Approximately 4.2% of the sample belongs to the ten largest clones.

Whole blood was collected in K2EDTA tubes by collaborating institutions according to the institutions' own protocols. For TCRbeta analysis, collaborator samples were shipped as frozen whole blood, as isolated PBMCs, or as DNA extracted from either sample type. On the study overall, not on this receptor specifically: Clinical and demographic metadata were provided uncurated, with the amount varying by source and participant.

From its cysteine to its phenylalanine, the CDR3 spans 15 amino acids. Only the CDR3 part of the read is kept: 45 bases, read in frame from the first base. CDR1 and CDR2 are drawn from the germline V gene (reference sequence): MNHEY, SMNVEV. Trimmed from V: 3 bases; trimmed from J: 4 bases; junction bases lacking a gene match: 3. Sequences were obtained from peripheral blood. The sequence derives from a man aged 45 to 65 with active COVID-19. The chain links TRBV27 with TRBJ2-6; 7 central nucleotides agree with TRBD1. This receptor carries the CDR3 CASSFTGVGANVLTF. The DNA sequence follows: TGTGCCAGCAGTTTTACAGGGGTCGGGGCCAACGTCCTGACTTTC. Joined to the reference TRBV27 and TRBJ2-6 proteins, this CDR3 gives the full variable domain: EAQVTQNPRYLITVTGKKLTVTCSQNMNHEYMSWYRQDPGLGLRQIYYSMNVEVTDKGDVPEGYKVSRKEKRNFPLILESPSPNQTSLYFCASSFTGVGANVLTFGAGSRLTVL.